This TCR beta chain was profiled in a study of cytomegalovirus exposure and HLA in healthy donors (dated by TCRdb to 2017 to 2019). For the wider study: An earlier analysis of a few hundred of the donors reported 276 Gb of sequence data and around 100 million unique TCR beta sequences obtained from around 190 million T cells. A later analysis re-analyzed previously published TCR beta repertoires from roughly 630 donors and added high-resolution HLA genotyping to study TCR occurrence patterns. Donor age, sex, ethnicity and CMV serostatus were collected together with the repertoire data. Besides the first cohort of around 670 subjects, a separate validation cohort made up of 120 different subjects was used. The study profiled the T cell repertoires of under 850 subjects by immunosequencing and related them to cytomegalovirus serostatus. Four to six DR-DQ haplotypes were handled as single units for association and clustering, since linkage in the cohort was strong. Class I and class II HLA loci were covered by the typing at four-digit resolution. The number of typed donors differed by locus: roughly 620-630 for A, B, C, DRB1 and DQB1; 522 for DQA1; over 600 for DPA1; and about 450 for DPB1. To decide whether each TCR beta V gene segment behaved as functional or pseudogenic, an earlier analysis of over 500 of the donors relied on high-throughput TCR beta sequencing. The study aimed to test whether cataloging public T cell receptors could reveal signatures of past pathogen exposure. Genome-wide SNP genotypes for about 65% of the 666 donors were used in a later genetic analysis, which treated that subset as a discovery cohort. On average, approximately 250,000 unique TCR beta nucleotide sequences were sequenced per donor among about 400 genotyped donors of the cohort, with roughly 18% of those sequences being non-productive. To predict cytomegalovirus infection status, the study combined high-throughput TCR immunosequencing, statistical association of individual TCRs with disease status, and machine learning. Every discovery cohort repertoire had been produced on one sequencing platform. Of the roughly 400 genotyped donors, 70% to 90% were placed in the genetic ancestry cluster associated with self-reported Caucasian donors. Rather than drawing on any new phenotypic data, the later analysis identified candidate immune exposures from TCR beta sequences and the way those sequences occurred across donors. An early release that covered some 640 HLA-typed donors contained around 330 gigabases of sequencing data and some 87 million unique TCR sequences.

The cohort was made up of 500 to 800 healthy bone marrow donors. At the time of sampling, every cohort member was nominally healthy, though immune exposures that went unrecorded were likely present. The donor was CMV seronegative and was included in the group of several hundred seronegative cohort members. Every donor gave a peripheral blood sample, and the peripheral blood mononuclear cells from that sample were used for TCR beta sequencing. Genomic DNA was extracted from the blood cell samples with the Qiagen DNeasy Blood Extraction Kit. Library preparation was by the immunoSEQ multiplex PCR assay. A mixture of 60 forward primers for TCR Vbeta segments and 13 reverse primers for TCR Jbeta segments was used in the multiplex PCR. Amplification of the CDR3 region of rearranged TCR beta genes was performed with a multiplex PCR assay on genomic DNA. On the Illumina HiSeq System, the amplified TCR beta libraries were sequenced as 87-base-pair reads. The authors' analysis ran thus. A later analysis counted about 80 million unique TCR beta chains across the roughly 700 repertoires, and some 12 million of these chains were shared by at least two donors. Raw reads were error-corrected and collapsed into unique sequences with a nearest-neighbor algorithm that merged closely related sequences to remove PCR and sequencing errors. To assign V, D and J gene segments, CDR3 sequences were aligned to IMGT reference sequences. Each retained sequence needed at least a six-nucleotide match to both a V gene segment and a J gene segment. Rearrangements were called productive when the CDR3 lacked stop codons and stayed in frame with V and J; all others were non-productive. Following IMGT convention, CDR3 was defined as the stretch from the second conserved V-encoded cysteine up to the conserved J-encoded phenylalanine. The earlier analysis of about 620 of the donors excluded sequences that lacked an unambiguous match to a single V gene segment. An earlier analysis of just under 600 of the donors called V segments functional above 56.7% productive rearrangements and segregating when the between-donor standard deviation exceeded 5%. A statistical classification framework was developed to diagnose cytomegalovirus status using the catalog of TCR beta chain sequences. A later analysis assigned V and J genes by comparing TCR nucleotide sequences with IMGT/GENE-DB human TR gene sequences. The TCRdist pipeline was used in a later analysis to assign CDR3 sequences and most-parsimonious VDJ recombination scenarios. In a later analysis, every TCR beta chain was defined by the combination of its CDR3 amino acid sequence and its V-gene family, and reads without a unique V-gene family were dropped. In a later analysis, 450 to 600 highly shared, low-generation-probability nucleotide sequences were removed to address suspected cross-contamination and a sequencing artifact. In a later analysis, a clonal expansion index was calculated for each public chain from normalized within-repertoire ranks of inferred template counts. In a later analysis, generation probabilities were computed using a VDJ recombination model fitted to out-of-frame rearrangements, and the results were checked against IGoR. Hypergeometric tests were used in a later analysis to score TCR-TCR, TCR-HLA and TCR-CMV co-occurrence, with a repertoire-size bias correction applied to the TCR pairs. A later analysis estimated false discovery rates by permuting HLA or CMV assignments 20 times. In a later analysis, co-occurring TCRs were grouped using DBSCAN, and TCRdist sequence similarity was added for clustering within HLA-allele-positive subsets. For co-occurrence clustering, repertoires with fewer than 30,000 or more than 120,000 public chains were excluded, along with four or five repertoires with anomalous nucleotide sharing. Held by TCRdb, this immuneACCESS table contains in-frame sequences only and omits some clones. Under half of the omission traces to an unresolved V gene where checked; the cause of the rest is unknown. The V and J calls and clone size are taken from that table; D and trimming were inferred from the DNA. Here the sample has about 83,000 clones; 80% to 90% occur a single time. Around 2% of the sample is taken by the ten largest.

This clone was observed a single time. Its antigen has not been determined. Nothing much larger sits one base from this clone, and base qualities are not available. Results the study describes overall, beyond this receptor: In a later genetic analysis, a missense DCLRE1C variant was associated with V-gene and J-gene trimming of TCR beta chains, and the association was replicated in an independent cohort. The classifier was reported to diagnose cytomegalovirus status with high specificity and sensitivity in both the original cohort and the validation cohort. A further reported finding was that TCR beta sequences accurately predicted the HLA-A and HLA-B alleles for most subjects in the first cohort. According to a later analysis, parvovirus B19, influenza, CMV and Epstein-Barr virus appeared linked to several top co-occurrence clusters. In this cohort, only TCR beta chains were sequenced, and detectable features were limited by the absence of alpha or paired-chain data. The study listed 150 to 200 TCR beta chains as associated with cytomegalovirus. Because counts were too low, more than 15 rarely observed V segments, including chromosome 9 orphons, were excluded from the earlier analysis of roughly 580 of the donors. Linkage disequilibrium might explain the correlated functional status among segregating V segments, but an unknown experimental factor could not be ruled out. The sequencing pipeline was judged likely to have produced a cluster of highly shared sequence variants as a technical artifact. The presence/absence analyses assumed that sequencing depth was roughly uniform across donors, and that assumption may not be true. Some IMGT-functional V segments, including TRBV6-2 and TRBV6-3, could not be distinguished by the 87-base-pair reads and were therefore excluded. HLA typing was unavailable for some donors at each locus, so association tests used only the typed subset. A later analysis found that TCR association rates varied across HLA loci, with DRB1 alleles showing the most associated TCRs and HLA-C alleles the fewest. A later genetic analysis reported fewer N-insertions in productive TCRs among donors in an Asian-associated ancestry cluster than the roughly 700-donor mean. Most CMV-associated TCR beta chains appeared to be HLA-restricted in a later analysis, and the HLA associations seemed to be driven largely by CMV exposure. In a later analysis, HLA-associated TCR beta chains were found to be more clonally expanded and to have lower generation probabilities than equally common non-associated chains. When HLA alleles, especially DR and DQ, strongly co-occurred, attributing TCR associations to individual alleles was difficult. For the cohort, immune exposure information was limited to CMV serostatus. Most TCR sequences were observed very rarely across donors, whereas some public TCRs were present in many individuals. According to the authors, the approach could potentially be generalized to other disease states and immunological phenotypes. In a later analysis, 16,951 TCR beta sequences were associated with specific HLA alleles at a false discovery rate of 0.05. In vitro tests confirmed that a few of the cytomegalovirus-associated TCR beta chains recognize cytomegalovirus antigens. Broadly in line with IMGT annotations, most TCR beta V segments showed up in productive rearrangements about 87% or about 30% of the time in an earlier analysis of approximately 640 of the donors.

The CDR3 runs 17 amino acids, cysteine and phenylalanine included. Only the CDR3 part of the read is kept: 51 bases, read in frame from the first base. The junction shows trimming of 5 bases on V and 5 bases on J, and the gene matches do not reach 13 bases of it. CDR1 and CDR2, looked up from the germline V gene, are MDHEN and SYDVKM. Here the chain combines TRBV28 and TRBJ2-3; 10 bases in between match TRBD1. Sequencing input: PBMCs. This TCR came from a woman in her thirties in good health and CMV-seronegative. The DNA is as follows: TGTGCCAGCAGTCCGACTGGGGGACAGGGGCCATTAGATACGCAGTATTTT. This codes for CASSPTGGQGPLDTQYF.